These 21 T cell receptor beta chains originate from one sample sequenced in a study of T cell repertoires in cytomegalovirus infection. TCRdb re-called the reads through MiXCR, storing one row per CDR3 protein. The table has some 480,000 distinct CDR3 sequences, 33% seen once. No antigen is known for these receptors. Sequenced here: cultured PBMCs, sampled from culture after CMV antigen stimulation. The receptors come from a human donor in good health (CMV status not recorded). Some clones in this sample may be carry-over from other donors' samples.

A few counts support this clonotype. The chain's CDR3 is CASSSKQGLGSGSEAFF. The CDR3 DNA is TGTGCCAGCAGTTCCAAGCAGGGTCTAGGATCGGGTTCTGAAGCTTTCTTT. The chain links TRBV27 to TRBJ1-1; weak D call: TRBD1 (5 bases). Germline CDR1 and CDR2: MNHEY and SMNVEV (reference sequence). Trimming cost V 4 bases and J 6 bases, with 24 bases left between them. The CDR3 has 17 residues.

This clonotype has just one count. The CDR3 nucleotides read TGTGCCAGCAGCAGACAGGGAACCTACGAGCAGTACTTC. This translates into CASSRQGTYEQYF. The chain uses TRBV27 and TRBJ2-7, with 7 bases aligning to TRBD1. V was pared by 6 bases and J by 2 bases, with 4 bases of the junction left unmatched. This CDR3 comprises 13 residues. Germline CDR1 reads MNHEY; CDR2 reads SMNVEV (reference sequence).

The rearrangement uses TRBV4-1 and TRBJ2-4; no reliable D call. Germline values: CDR1 MGHRA, CDR2 YSYEKL. Trimming stripped 3 bases from V and 0 bases from J, with 18 bases between. The CDR3 contains 18 residues. CDR3: CASSQGAVFRLAKNIQYF. The DNA of the CDR3 is TGCGCCAGCAGCCAGGGTGCGGTGTTTCGGCTAGCCAAAAACATTCAGTACTTC.

CDR3 bases: TGTGCCAGCAGCTTGGGACTAGCGACCGGGAATGAGCAGTTCTTC. This gives the protein CASSLGLATGNEQFF. The chain uses TRBV7-2 and TRBJ2-1; 10 bases line up with TRBD2. Germline V CDR1 and CDR2: SGHTA, FQGNSA. The junction had 6 bases not matched to a gene; V was cut back by 3 bases and J by 7 bases. The CDR3 sequence is 15 residues long. Using reference TRBV7-2 and TRBJ2-1 for the parts outside the CDR3, the full variable domain is GAGVSQSPSNKVTEKGKDVELRCDPISGHTALYWYRQSLGQGLEFLIYFQGNSAPDKSGLPSDRFSAERTGGSVSTLTIQRTQQEDSAVYLCASSLGLATGNEQFFGPGTRLTVL.

This clonotype was recorded a few times. The chain joins TRBV7-8 to TRBJ1-2; D unclear. CDR3 length equals 14 residues. Trimming shortened V by 1 base and J by 7 bases, and 13 bases separated the two germline ends. CDR1 and CDR2 from the germline V gene are SGHVS and FQNEAQ. The chain's CDR3 is CASSLGSPTGGYTF. The CDR3 nucleotides read TGTGCCAGCAGCTTAGGATCTCCGACGGGTGGCTACACCTTC.

This clonotype has just a few counts. The chain recombines TRBV15 with TRBJ2-7, with 8 bases aligning to TRBD2. Germline CDR1 is LNHNV and CDR2 is YYDKDF (reference sequence). The junction had 2 bases not matched to a gene; V was cut back by 4 bases and J by 0 bases. This CDR3 is built from 14 residues. DNA of the CDR3: TGTGCCACCAGCATAGCGGGGAGCTCCTACGAGCAGTACTTC. Protein product: CATSIAGSSYEQYF.

This clonotype was picked up a small number of times. This CDR3 reads CASSRLGLAGEETQYF. As DNA, the CDR3 is TGTGCCAGCAGCCGGCTGGGACTAGCGGGAGAGGAGACCCAGTACTTC. The J gene is TRBJ2-5, the V gene TRBV11-1, with 14 bases identical to TRBD2. J lost 5 bases, V lost 5 bases, and 7 bases had no gene match. The CDR3 extends over 16 amino acids. The germline gives CDR1 SGHAT, CDR2 FQDESV (reference sequence).

This sequence joins TRBV29-1 and TRBJ2-1; TRBD2 matches 9 bases. Unmatched junction bases numbered 4, after V lost 4 bases and J lost 0 bases. This CDR3 contains 15 residues. CDR1 and CDR2 from the germline V gene are SQVTM and ANQGSEA. This CDR3 reads CSVGAGGYSYNEQFF. CDR3 coding DNA: TGCAGCGTTGGAGCGGGAGGCTACTCCTACAATGAGCAGTTCTTC.

The V gene is TRBV28, the J gene TRBJ1-3, with D hard to call. V was pared by 10 bases and J by 2 bases, with 15 bases between. Germline V CDR1 and CDR2: MDHEN, SYDVKM. The CDR3 has 14 residues. Written as DNA, the CDR3 is TGTGCCACCTCATTCGGCGCCGCTGGAAACACCATATATTTT. Its protein product is CATSFGAAGNTIYF. Using reference TRBV28 and TRBJ1-3 for the parts outside the CDR3, the full variable domain is DVKVTQSSRYLVKRTGEKVFLECVQDMDHENMFWYRQDPGLGLRLIYFSYDVKMKEKGDIPEGYSVSREKKERFSLILESASTNQTSMYLCATSFGAAGNTIYFGEGSWLTVV.

This clonotype was detected many times. One end of the junction varies from germline; a read error may be responsible. The chain couples TRBV7-2 to TRBJ2-1; 14 nucleotides align to TRBD2. The CDR3 spans 17 residues. Germline loops: CDR1 SGHTA, CDR2 FQGNSA. The CDR3 is CASSLTSGRASHNEQFF. CDR3 nucleotide sequence: TGTGCCAGCAGCTTGACTAGCGGGAGGGCCTCCCACAATGAGCAGTTCTTC.

There are a few counts of this clonotype. V is TRBV19 and J is TRBJ2-7; 11 bases are shared with TRBD2. After removal of 5 bases from V and 3 bases from J, the junction contained 6 bases not matched to a gene. CDR3 length: 15 amino acids. The V gene's germline CDR1 is LNHDA and CDR2 SQIVND (reference sequence). The chain's CDR3 is CASSAGTSGFYEQYV. Here the CDR3 DNA reads TGTGCCAGTAGTGCTGGGACTAGCGGATTCTACGAGCAGTACGTC.

This clonotype was seen repeatedly, ten times or more. The chain couples TRBV7-9 to TRBJ2-6; the match to TRBD1 covers 7 bases. The germline gives CDR1 SEHNR, CDR2 FQNEAQ (reference sequence). The ends lost 0 bases at V and 2 bases at J; junction bases unmatched: 4. The CDR3 runs to 17 residues. Here the CDR3 reads CASSLALTGPGANVLTF. CDR3 in DNA: TGTGCCAGCAGCTTAGCCCTGACAGGGCCTGGGGCCAACGTCCTGACTTTC.

The chain has TRBV7-2 and TRBJ2-5, with unresolved D. CDR1 SGHTA and CDR2 FQGNSA come from the germline V gene. Trimming left V 5 bases short and J 5 bases short, with 12 bases between. The CDR3 contains 13 residues. CDR3: CASSLGSGETQYF. In DNA, the CDR3 is TGTGCCAGCAGCCTAGGGTCCGGGGAGACCCAGTACTTC.

A word on this clonotype: This may be a read error, as it is one base from a much larger clone. The CDR3 loop is CASGTSDTDTQYF. CDR3 DNA: TGTGCCAGCGGGACTAGCGACACAGATACGCAGTATTTT. The V and J genes are TRBV12-3 or TRBV12-4 and TRBJ2-3; TRBD2 matches at 10 bases. The CDR3 loop spans 13 amino acids. The junction had 1 base not matched to a gene; V was cut back by 8 bases and J by 2 bases.

This clonotype has more than one count but fewer than ten. The chain recombines TRBV19 with TRBJ2-1; 8 bases map to TRBD2. The germline V gene has CDR1 LNHDA and CDR2 SQIVND (reference sequence). The trim removed 7 bases at V and 7 bases at J, leaving 15 bases unmatched. This CDR3 is 16 amino acids long. As DNA, the CDR3 is TGTGCCAGTACCCGTATGTCGGGACTAGGGGGGAATGAGCAGTTCTTC. Amino acids: CASTRMSGLGGNEQFF. The whole variable domain, remainder taken from reference TRBV19 and TRBJ2-1, is DGGITQSPKYLFRKEGQNVTLSCEQNLNHDAMYWYRQDPGQGLRLIYYSQIVNDFQKGDIAEGYSVSREKKESFPLTVTSAQKNPTAFYLCASTRMSGLGGNEQFFGPGTRLTVL.

The gene calls are TRBV10-3 and TRBJ2-3; no clear D. Per the germline V gene, CDR1 is ENHRY and CDR2 is SYGVKD. The CDR3 is made up of 13 amino acids. The V end lost 4 bases, the J end lost 4 bases, and 9 bases lay between the germline ends. The CDR3 DNA follows: TGTGCCATCAGTGGTGGCCAGTCAGATACGCAGTATTTT. Amino acid sequence: CAISGGQSDTQYF.

This rearrangement joins TRBV27 to TRBJ1-2, with 8 bases that match TRBD1. Looked up from germline, CDR1 is MNHEY and CDR2 is SMNVEV (reference sequence). V was pared by 5 bases and J by 4 bases, with 6 bases of the junction left unmatched. The CDR3 covers 14 residues. CDR3 DNA: TGTGCCAGCAGTCCGTCCGGGACAGGCTATGGCTACACCTTC. Protein sequence: CASSPSGTGYGYTF.

This clonotype was seen more than once but under ten times. The V and J genes are TRBV7-2 and TRBJ1-1, with D hard to call. CDR1 is SGHTA, CDR2 FQGNSA, per germline. Trimming took 0 bases from V and 6 from J, leaving 8 bases between them. This CDR3 comprises 13 residues. The CDR3 loop is CASSLARQAEAFF. The CDR3 DNA follows: TGTGCCAGCAGCTTAGCGCGCCAGGCTGAAGCTTTCTTT.

This clonotype was counted a few times. V is TRBV7-2 and J is TRBJ1-1; D not certain. The V gene's germline CDR1 is SGHTA and CDR2 FQGNSA. V lost 8 bases to trimming and J lost 6 bases, with 13 bases between them. The CDR3 length is 12 residues. This chain's CDR3 is CASGQVNPEAFF. The CDR3 DNA sequence: TGTGCCAGCGGGCAGGTTAACCCTGAAGCTTTCTTT.

V usage is TRBV20-1 and J usage is TRBJ2-7; 12 nucleotides agree with TRBD2. This CDR3 spans 14 amino acids. With V trimmed by 6 bases and J by 0 bases, 3 bases remained unmatched. The germline gives CDR1 DFQATT, CDR2 SNEGSKA (reference sequence). The CDR3 DNA is TGCAGTGCCCCGGGACTAGCGGGCTCCTACGAGCAGTACTTC. This sequence encodes CSAPGLAGSYEQYF.

The table lists this clonotype with a few counts. This chain joins TRBV19 and TRBJ2-1; 10 bases fit TRBD2. The CDR3 has 16 amino acids. CDR1 and CDR2 (germline): LNHDA, SQIVND (reference sequence). V was pared by 7 bases and J by 6 bases, with 12 bases of the junction left unmatched. This chain's CDR3 is CASNDQSLAGVNEQFF. DNA of the CDR3: TGTGCCAGTAACGACCAGAGTCTAGCGGGAGTCAATGAGCAGTTCTTC.